The 11 T cell receptor beta chains given below trace back to one sample, sequenced in a study of shared clonotypes between healthy human individuals. Libraries were prepared by immunoSEQ multiplex PCR; TCRdb keeps only in-frame clonotypes and omits some of them. The sample holds hundreds of thousands of clones, about 96% seen once. Sample: naive CD4+ T cells sorted from blood. The subset is: CD45RA+ positively selected. Every receptor here comes from a woman aged 30 to 39 in good health.

The chain uses TRBV5-1 and TRBJ2-3, with unresolved D. Between the trimmed V and J ends, which lost 0 bases and 0 bases, there was a span of 14 bases. This CDR3 region has 17 residues. Germline V lookup: CDR1 SGHRS, CDR2 YFSETQ. The CDR3 region is CASSLGVEGASTDTQYF. The CDR3 region has the DNA TGCGCCAGCAGCTTGGGGGTTGAAGGTGCTAGCACAGATACGCAGTATTTT.

The table lists this clone with a count of one. The chain recombines TRBV7-6 with TRBJ1-1; a possible D gene is TRBD1 (6 bases). This CDR3 comprises 15 residues. The germline V gene has CDR1 SGHVS and CDR2 FNYEAQ. V gave up 5 bases and J gave up 0 bases, with 13 bases separating them. The CDR3 bases are TGTGCCAGCAGCCCCGTCGGGACACTGAACACTGAAGCTTTCTTT. This encodes CASSPVGTLNTEAFF.

The rearrangement links TRBV7-2 to TRBJ2-5; perhaps D is TRBD1 or TRBD2 (7 bases each). V dropped 5 bases and J dropped 1 base, with 17 bases sitting between them. This CDR3 contains 16 residues. Per the germline V gene, CDR1 is SGHTA and CDR2 is FQGNSA. The CDR3 region has the DNA TGTGCCAGCAGCACCAGGGGGAGGGGCGGCCAAGAGACCCAGTACTTC. Its protein product is CASSTRGRGGQETQYF.

V usage is TRBV13 and J usage is TRBJ2-4; D unclear. The ends were cut back, 4 bases at V and 0 bases at J, with 16 bases in the middle. CDR1 PRHDT and CDR2 FYEKMQ come from the germline V gene (reference sequence). This CDR3 is 17 amino acids long. The CDR3: CASSSRRIYLAKNIQYF. DNA of the CDR3: TGTGCCAGCAGCTCCCGAAGAATTTATCTAGCCAAAAACATTCAGTACTTC.

The V call is TRBV10-1, the J call TRBJ2-7; D unresolved. Between the trimmed V and J ends, which lost 2 bases and 6 bases, there was a span of 8 bases. Looked up from germline, CDR1 is WNHNN and CDR2 is SYGVQD (reference sequence). The CDR3 totals 12 residues. CDR3 residues: CASSETLGEQYF. The CDR3 region has the DNA TGCGCCAGCAGTGAGACCCTGGGCGAGCAGTACTTC.

The V gene is TRBV14, the J gene TRBJ2-5; D not resolved. The end of the DNA aligns better with TRBJ2-7, so the J call may be wrong. The CDR3 loop spans 13 amino acids. Germline-derived CDR1 and CDR2 are SGHDN and FVKESK. This chain's CDR3 is CASSQVLGGEQYF. The CDR3 nucleotides are TGTGCCAGCAGCCAAGTCTTAGGTGGCGAGCAGTACTTC.

The chain joins TRBV4-1 to TRBJ1-3, with D possibly being TRBD1 (5 bases). CDR1 is MGHRA and CDR2 is YSYEKL in the germline V gene. V shed 3 bases and J shed 0 bases, with 9 bases lying between them. The CDR3 contains 15 residues. CDR3 protein: CASSHPGGSGNTIYF. For the CDR3, the DNA is TGCGCCAGCAGCCACCCGGGGGGCTCTGGAAACACCATATATTTT.

The chain uses TRBV11-2 and TRBJ2-6; D is undetermined. CDR1 is SGHAT, CDR2 FQNNGV, per germline. V was cut by 3 bases and J by 0 bases, with 0 bases left in between. The CDR3 runs 13 residues. The DNA for the CDR3 is TGTGCCAGCAGCTTCTCTGGGGCCAACGTCCTGACTTTC. The encoded protein is CASSFSGANVLTF.

The CDR3: CASSLDGAGSYEQYF. DNA for the CDR3: TGCGCCAGCAGCTTGGATGGAGCGGGATCCTACGAGCAGTACTTC. The rearrangement links TRBV5-1 to TRBJ2-7; 7 bases agree with TRBD2. The CDR3 consists of 15 residues. J gave up 1 base and V 0 bases, and 4 bases lay outside the gene matches. Germline V gives CDR1 SGHRS, CDR2 YFSETQ.

This clone was detected once. V gene TRBV2 combines with J gene TRBJ1-6, with 8 bases fitting TRBD1. Germline V gene sequence: CDR1 SNHLY, CDR2 FYNNEI. Losses at the gene ends were 6 bases for V and 7 bases for J; bases not matched to a gene: 8. This CDR3 contains 15 residues. In DNA, the CDR3 is TGTGCCAGCAGGGCACAGGGGGTAGGAAATTCACCCCTCCACTTT. The encoded protein is CASRAQGVGNSPLHF.

The chain uses TRBV28 and TRBJ1-5; D unclear. This CDR3 spans 14 amino acids. Germline values: CDR1 MDHEN, CDR2 SYDVKM. V lost 7 bases and J lost 7, with 17 bases in between. The DNA for the CDR3 is TGTGCCAGCAATTCTCAGGACTTAAGCCAGCCCCAGCATTTT. Residues: CASNSQDLSQPQHF.